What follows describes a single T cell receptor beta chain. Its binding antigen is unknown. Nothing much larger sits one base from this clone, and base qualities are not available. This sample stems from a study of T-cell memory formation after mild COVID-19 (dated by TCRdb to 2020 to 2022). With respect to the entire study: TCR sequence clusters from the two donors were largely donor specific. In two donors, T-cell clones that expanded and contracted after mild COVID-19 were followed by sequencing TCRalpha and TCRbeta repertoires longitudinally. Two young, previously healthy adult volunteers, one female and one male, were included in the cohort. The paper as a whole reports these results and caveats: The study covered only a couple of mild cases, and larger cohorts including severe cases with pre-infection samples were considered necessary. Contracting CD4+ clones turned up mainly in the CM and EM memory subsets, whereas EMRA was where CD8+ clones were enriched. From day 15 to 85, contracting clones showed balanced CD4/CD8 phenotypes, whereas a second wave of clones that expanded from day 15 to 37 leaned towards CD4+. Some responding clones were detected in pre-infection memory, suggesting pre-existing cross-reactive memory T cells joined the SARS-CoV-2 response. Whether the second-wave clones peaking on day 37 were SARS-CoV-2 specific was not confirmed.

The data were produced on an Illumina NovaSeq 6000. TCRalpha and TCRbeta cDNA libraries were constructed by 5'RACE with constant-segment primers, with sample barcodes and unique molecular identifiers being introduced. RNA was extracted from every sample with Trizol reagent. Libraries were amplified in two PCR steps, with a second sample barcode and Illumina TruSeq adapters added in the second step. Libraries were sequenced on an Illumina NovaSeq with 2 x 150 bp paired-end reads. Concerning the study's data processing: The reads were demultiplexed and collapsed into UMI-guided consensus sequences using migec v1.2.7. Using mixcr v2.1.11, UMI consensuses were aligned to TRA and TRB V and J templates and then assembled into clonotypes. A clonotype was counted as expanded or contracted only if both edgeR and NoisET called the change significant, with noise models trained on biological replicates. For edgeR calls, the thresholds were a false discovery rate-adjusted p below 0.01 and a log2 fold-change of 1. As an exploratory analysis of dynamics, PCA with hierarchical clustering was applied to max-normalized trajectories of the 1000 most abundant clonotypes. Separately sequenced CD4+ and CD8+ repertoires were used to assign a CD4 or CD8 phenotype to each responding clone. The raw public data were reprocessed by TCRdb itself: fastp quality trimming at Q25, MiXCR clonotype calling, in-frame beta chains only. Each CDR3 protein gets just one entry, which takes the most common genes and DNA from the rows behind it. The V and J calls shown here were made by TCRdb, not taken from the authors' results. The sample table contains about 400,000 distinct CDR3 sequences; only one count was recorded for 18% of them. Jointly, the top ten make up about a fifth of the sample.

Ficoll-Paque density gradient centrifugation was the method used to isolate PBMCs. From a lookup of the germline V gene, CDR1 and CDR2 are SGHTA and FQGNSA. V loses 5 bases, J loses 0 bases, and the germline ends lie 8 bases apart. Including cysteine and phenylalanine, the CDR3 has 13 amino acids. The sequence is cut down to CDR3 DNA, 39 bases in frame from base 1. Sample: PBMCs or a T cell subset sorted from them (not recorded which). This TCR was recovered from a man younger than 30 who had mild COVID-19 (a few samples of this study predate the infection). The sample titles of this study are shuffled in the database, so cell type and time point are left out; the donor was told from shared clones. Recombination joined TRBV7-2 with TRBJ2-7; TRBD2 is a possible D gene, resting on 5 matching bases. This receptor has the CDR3 CASSERTSYEQYF. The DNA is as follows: TGTGCCAGCAGCGAGCGGACCTCCTACGAGCAGTACTTC.